This T cell receptor beta chain was profiled in a study of blood T cell repertoires in COVID-19. As processed by the authors: For nucleated cells, counts were estimated from reference gene primer amplification. Method: immunoSEQ multiplex PCR; TCRdb's copy keeps in-frame clones and lacks some. From that table come the V and J calls and clone size; the DNA was used to work out D and trimming. There are about 300,000 clones in the sample; approximately 88% occur only once, and roughly 6.5% lies in the top ten. CDR1 and CDR2 (germline): MNHEY, SMNVEV (reference sequence). The V and J ends lost 10 bases and 6 bases respectively, with 16 bases between them. The CDR3 sequence is 13 residues long.

The chain couples TRBV27 to TRBJ1-5, with a weak D call TRBD1 (6 bases). The sample was peripheral blood. This clonotype was sampled from a man aged 18 to 29 who had recovered from COVID-19. Written as DNA, the CDR3 is TGTGCCATCGGACCGGGACAAAGTCAGCCCCAGCATTTT. Translation: CAIGPGQSQPQHF.